A single sample gave rise to the 31 T cell receptor beta chains below, sequenced in a study of cytomegalovirus exposure and HLA in healthy donors. Primers included in the PCR were 60 Vbeta and 13 Jbeta primers. Assay: immunoSEQ multiplex PCR; the TCRdb copy retains only in-frame clones and omits some. The data hold about 77,000 clones, with around 82% observed a single time. Sequencing used PBMCs. All receptors derive from a man between 35 and 55 years old in good health and CMV-seronegative.

This clone showed up just once. The rearrangement uses TRBV6-1 and TRBJ1-5, with D perhaps TRBD1 (5 bases). The CDR3 is 15 residues long. Trimming took off 3 bases at V and 2 bases at J, with 11 bases between the two ends. Germline values: CDR1 MNHNS, CDR2 SASEGT. The CDR3 here is CASSDRVEGNQPQHF. In nucleotides, the CDR3 is TGTGCCAGCAGTGACAGGGTAGAGGGCAATCAGCCCCAGCATTTT.

The CDR3 spells CAISEPRGSGSPLHF. CDR3 in DNA: TGTGCCATCAGTGAGCCGAGGGGGTCGGGTTCACCCCTCCACTTT. The genes are TRBV10-3 and TRBJ1-6, with D perhaps TRBD1 (6 bases). Germline-derived CDR1 and CDR2 are ENHRY and SYGVKD. V lost 2 bases and J 9 bases, leaving 14 bases between the germline ends. The CDR3 extends over 15 amino acids.

The rearrangement links TRBV18 to TRBJ2-1; D is perhaps TRBD1 (5 bases). Per germline, CDR1 KGHSH and CDR2 LQKENI. The ends were cut back, 2 bases at V and 7 bases at J, with 12 bases in the middle. CDR3 size: 14 residues. The CDR3 nucleotides are TGTGCCAGCTCACCATCGGCAGGGATGAATGAGCAGTTCTTC. Translated, it gives CASSPSAGMNEQFF.

V is TRBV6-6 and J is TRBJ2-1; TRBD1 might be the D (5 bases). CDR3 length: 14 amino acids. Germline-derived CDR1 and CDR2 are MNHNY and SVGAGI (reference sequence). V was shortened by 2 bases and J by 5 bases, with 10 bases between the two germline ends. The CDR3 bases are TGTGCCAGCAGTTACACAGGTTCAGACAATGAGCAGTTCTTC. Translated: CASSYTGSDNEQFF.

This clone was counted once. This chain joins TRBV18 and TRBJ1-1, with 10 bases matching TRBD1. The trim removed 3 bases at V and 5 bases at J, leaving 9 bases unmatched. Per germline, CDR1 KGHSH and CDR2 LQKENI. CDR3 length: 16 residues. The CDR3 here is CASSPLDRGRGTEAFF. The CDR3 coding sequence is TGTGCCAGCTCACCGCTCGACAGGGGGCGCGGGACTGAAGCTTTCTTT. The full variable domain, completed using reference TRBV18 and TRBJ1-1, is NAGVMQNPRHLVRRRGQEARLRCSPMKGHSHVYWYRQLPEEGLKFMVYLQKENIIDESGMPKERFSAEFPKEGPSILRIQQVVRGDSAAYFCASSPLDRGRGTEAFFGQGTRLTVV.

This chain joins TRBV11-2 and TRBJ2-7; 10 bases align to TRBD1. The J segment lost 2 bases and the V segment lost 5 bases, leaving 12 bases of the junction unmatched. Germline values: CDR1 SGHAT, CDR2 FQNNGV. CDR3 size: 17 residues. The CDR3 sequence is CASSQDRGLGRAYEQYF. The CDR3 DNA is TGTGCCAGCAGCCAAGACAGGGGGCTCGGCAGGGCCTACGAGCAGTACTTC.

J is TRBJ1-2 and V is TRBV5-1, with a tentative D call TRBD1 (6 bases). CDR3 length: 13 residues. Trimming left V 2 bases short and J 8 bases short, with 13 bases between. Germline CDR1 reads SGHRS; CDR2 reads YFSETQ. The CDR3 DNA is TGCGCCAGCAGCTTTTCAGGGGACGGCGGCTACACCTTC. Amino acid sequence: CASSFSGDGGYTF.

This clone appeared a single time. The chain links TRBV6-5 to TRBJ2-7; 7 bases map to TRBD1. The trim removed 6 bases at V and 4 bases at J, leaving 9 bases unmatched. CDR1 MNHEY and CDR2 SVGAGI come from the germline V gene. The CDR3 totals 14 residues. CDR3 loop: CASRRTGTAYEQYF. Written as DNA, the CDR3 is TGTGCCAGCAGACGAACCGGGACAGCATACGAGCAGTACTTC.

The gene calls are TRBV11-1 and TRBJ2-5; D unclear. The closer fit of TRBJ2-7 to the DNA end suggests the J call may be wrong. This CDR3 has 11 amino acids. The V gene's germline CDR1 is SGHAT and CDR2 FQDESV (reference sequence). The CDR3 DNA reads TGTGCCAGCATGCAGGACTACGAGCAGTACTTC. Translation gives CASMQDYEQYF.

The chain carries TRBV7-9 and TRBJ2-2; the D is unclear. The CDR3 is made up of 14 amino acids. CDR1 and CDR2 from the germline V gene are SEHNR and FQNEAQ (reference sequence). Trimming pared 3 bases from V and 3 bases from J, leaving 8 bases between. The CDR3 is CASSFEFHTGELFF. CDR3 in DNA: TGTGCCAGCAGCTTCGAGTTTCACACCGGGGAGCTGTTTTTT.

This chain joins TRBV9 and TRBJ1-5; D is unresolved. From germline, CDR1 is SGDLS and CDR2 YYNGEE. V was clipped by 4 bases and J by 3 bases, with 11 bases between them. The length of the CDR3 is 14 residues. The CDR3 DNA follows: TGTGCCAGCAGCAACGACATGGACAATCAGCCCCAGCATTTT. Translating it yields CASSNDMDNQPQHF.

The chain's CDR3 is CASSLVAGVQETQYF. The CDR3 bases are TGTGCCAGCAGTTTAGTAGCGGGGGTCCAAGAGACCCAGTACTTC. V usage is TRBV28 and J usage is TRBJ2-5, with TRBD2 identical over 9 bases. The CDR3 contains 15 residues. Germline V gives CDR1 MDHEN, CDR2 SYDVKM. The V gene end was trimmed by 2 bases and the J gene end by 1 base; junction bases not matched to a gene: 2.

The chain joins TRBV4-2 to TRBJ2-2, with D perhaps matching TRBD2 (7 bases). Germline CDR1 and CDR2: LGHNA and YNFKEQ. CDR3 length equals 18 residues. Deletions cut 0 bases from V and 7 bases from J, with 21 bases between. CDR3 residues: CASSQENGFGGGYGELFF. In nucleotides, the CDR3 is TGTGCCAGCAGCCAAGAAAATGGGTTCGGCGGGGGCTACGGGGAGCTGTTTTTT.

This chain links TRBV15 with TRBJ2-5; 8 nucleotides match TRBD1. CDR3 size: 21 residues. From germline, CDR1 is LNHNV and CDR2 YYDKDF (reference sequence). With V trimmed by 0 bases and J by 2 bases, 20 bases remained unmatched. The CDR3: CATSRDSVAISIGQGQETQYF. The CDR3 region has the DNA TGTGCCACCAGCAGAGATTCCGTTGCAATTAGTATAGGACAGGGTCAAGAGACCCAGTACTTC.

About this clone itself: At one of its ends the junction is not consistent with the germline gene, which may arise from a read error. The chain links TRBV7-9 to TRBJ2-6; 12 bases are shared with TRBD1. Germline values: CDR1 SEHNR, CDR2 FQNEAQ (reference sequence). The CDR3 spans 17 residues. The CDR3 DNA sequence: TGTGCCGGCAGCTTGGTGGGACAGGGGGCCTGGGCCAACGTCCTGACTTTC. Protein sequence: CAGSLVGQGAWANVLTF.

V usage is TRBV5-1 and J usage is TRBJ1-1; D gene ambiguous. Trimming shortened V by 0 bases and J by 7 bases, and 10 bases separated the two germline ends. The CDR3 totals 13 residues. CDR1 SGHRS and CDR2 YFSETQ come from the germline V gene. CDR3 sequence (DNA): TGCGCCAGCAGCTTGGCCTCGGCAGGTGAAGCTTTCTTT. Residues: CASSLASAGEAFF.

V gene TRBV29-1 combines with J gene TRBJ2-5, with 7 bases that match TRBD2. V lost 7 bases to trimming and J lost 4 bases; unmatched junction nucleotides: 15. Germline CDR1 is SQVTM and CDR2 is ANQGSEA. The CDR3 contains 15 residues. DNA of the CDR3: TGCAGCGCCCAACCCAGGACTAGTGGGGCAGAGACCCAGTACTTC. This codes for CSAQPRTSGAETQYF.

The V gene is TRBV5-1, the J gene TRBJ2-7; D is perhaps TRBD1 (6 bases). V lost 4 bases and J lost 5, with 16 bases in between. CDR3 length: 14 amino acids. The germline gives CDR1 SGHRS, CDR2 YFSETQ. The CDR3 region has the DNA TGCGCCAGCAGCCGGTCTACAGGGACGAACGAGCAGTACTTC. It is translated as CASSRSTGTNEQYF.

V and J are TRBV19 and TRBJ1-2; maybe TRBD1 (6 bases). Germline CDR1 is LNHDA and CDR2 is SQIVND (reference sequence). The CDR3 spans 16 residues. The germline V and J ends were trimmed by 7 bases and 6 bases, with 24 bases remaining between them. CDR3 sequence: CASNGSGARSPDGYTF. DNA for the CDR3: TGTGCCAGTAACGGGTCAGGGGCGCGTAGTCCTGATGGCTACACCTTC.

This clone occurred a few times. The chain has TRBV30 and TRBJ2-1; D remains ambiguous. In germline, CDR1 is GTSNPN, CDR2 SVGIG (reference sequence). The CDR3 covers 13 residues. The germline V and J ends were trimmed by 1 base and 5 bases, with 9 bases remaining between them. The CDR3 sequence is CAWSGGSNNEQFF. DNA of the CDR3: TGTGCCTGGAGTGGAGGCAGTAACAATGAGCAGTTCTTC.

The chain couples TRBV7-9 to TRBJ2-1; the match to TRBD1 covers 10 bases. Germline-derived CDR1 and CDR2 are SEHNR and FQNEAQ (reference sequence). V dropped 1 base and J dropped 5; count of bases not matched to a gene: 5. The CDR3 is 16 amino acids. The CDR3 DNA follows: TGTGCCAGCAGCTTAGGGGGGACAGGGGTCAACAATGAGCAGTTCTTC. Its protein product is CASSLGGTGVNNEQFF.

This clone was seen more than once but under ten times. In DNA, the CDR3 is TGTGCCAGCAGCAAGTGGTCCGGGACAGGGGGTAATTCACCCCTCCACTTT. Translation: CASSKWSGTGGNSPLHF. The J gene is TRBJ1-6, the V gene TRBV11-2; TRBD1 matches 11 bases. CDR3 length: 17 residues. CDR1 and CDR2 (germline): SGHAT, FQNNGV. Germline trimming cut 5 bases from V and 6 bases from J; bases unmatched to any gene: 9.

This chain uses TRBV7-9 with TRBJ1-1; 9 nucleotides match TRBD1. Germline loops: CDR1 SEHNR, CDR2 FQNEAQ (reference sequence). The length of the CDR3 is 13 residues. Trimming cost V 3 bases and J 5 bases; bases outside gene matches: 1. CDR3 protein: CASSFDRGTEAFF. CDR3 nucleotides: TGTGCCAGCAGCTTCGACAGGGGGACTGAAGCTTTCTTT.

This sequence joins TRBV18 and TRBJ1-5, with 7 bases aligning to TRBD1. The V gene's germline CDR1 is KGHSH and CDR2 LQKENI. The CDR3 contains 14 residues. J lost 4 bases, V lost 6 bases, and 6 bases had no gene match. The CDR3, as DNA: TGTGCCAGCTCCCCGGGACAGCGGAATCAGCCCCAGCATTTT. Translating it yields CASSPGQRNQPQHF.

This clone appeared a few times. The V gene is TRBV5-4, the J gene TRBJ1-4; 10 bases are shared with TRBD1. After removal of 4 bases from V and 7 bases from J, the junction contained 4 bases not matched to a gene. The CDR3 covers 14 residues. Looked up from germline, CDR1 is SGHNT and CDR2 is YYREEE (reference sequence). CDR3 region: CASSRQGAVEKLFF. CDR3 sequence (DNA): TGTGCCAGCAGCCGACAGGGGGCGGTTGAAAAACTGTTTTTT.

In DNA form, the CDR3 reads TGTGCCAGTAGTATGCAGGGTTCGACAGATACGCAGTATTTT. It translates to CASSMQGSTDTQYF. J is TRBJ2-3 and V is TRBV19; perhaps TRBD1 as D (5 bases). The length of the CDR3 is 14 residues. V was clipped by 3 bases and J by 3 bases, with 10 bases between them. Germline CDR1 and CDR2: LNHDA and SQIVND (reference sequence).

As to this clone: An end of the junction differs from the germline gene, which may be a read error. J is TRBJ2-3 and V is TRBV11-3; 11 nucleotides line up with TRBD1. The CDR3 is made up of 15 amino acids. Germline values: CDR1 SGHNT, CDR2 YENEEA. The CDR3 region has the DNA TGTGCCAGCAGCGCGGACAGGGGGCTAGCAGATACGCGGTATTTT. Translating gives CASSADRGLADTRYF. Filled out from reference TRBV11-3 and TRBJ2-3, the complete variable domain reads EAGVVQSPRYKIIEKKQPVAFWCNPISGHNTLYWYLQNLGQGPELLIRYENEEAVDDSQLPKDRFSAERLKGVDSTLKIQPAELGDSAVYLCASSADRGLADTRYFGPGTRLTVL.

Points on this clone: Other DNA sequences in the sample encode the same CDR3. This chain connects TRBV18 to TRBJ1-1, with D maybe TRBD1 (5 bases). Germline V gene lookup returns CDR1 KGHSH and CDR2 LQKENI. The CDR3 totals 15 residues. Trimming stripped 2 bases from V and 3 bases from J, with 13 bases between. CDR3 protein: CASSPGTGGDTEAFF. The CDR3 coding sequence is TGTGCCAGCTCACCAGGGACTGGAGGGGACACTGAAGCTTTCTTT.

This clone was found a few times. This CDR3 reads CASSSRQGSDEQYF. CDR3 nucleotide sequence: TGTGCCAGCAGCTCGAGACAGGGGAGCGACGAGCAGTACTTC. The chain carries TRBV7-2 and TRBJ2-7; 8 positions match TRBD1. Germline CDR1 and CDR2: SGHTA and FQGNSA. V was pared by 4 bases and J by 5 bases, with 7 bases of the junction left unmatched. CDR3 length equals 14 residues. The full variable domain, in which reference TRBV7-2 and TRBJ2-7 provide the parts outside the CDR3, is GAGVSQSPSNKVTEKGKDVELRCDPISGHTALYWYRQSLGQGLEFLIYFQGNSAPDKSGLPSDRFSAERTGGSVSTLTIQRTQQEDSAVYLCASSSRQGSDEQYFGPGTRLTVT.

This clone was observed once. The chain is built from TRBV7-2 and TRBJ1-2, with D possibly matching TRBD1 (5 bases). V shed 10 bases and J shed 5 bases, with 20 bases lying between them. The CDR3 sequence is 14 residues long. The germline CDR1 and CDR2 sequences are SGHTA and FQGNSA. CDR3 bases: TGTGCCATCACCACAGGCCCGAGTAGGTATGGCTACACCTTC. This encodes CAITTGPSRYGYTF.

In its sample, this clone was seen a few times. The chain has TRBV6-6 and TRBJ2-1; TRBD2 matches at 8 bases. This CDR3 has 16 residues. Germline assignment: CDR1 MNHNY and CDR2 SVGAGI (reference sequence). Trimming cost V 7 bases and J 2 bases; bases outside gene matches: 10. In nucleotides, the CDR3 is TGTGCCAGCACCAAACGGACTAGCACAACCTACAATGAGCAGTTCTTC. Protein sequence: CASTKRTSTTYNEQFF.